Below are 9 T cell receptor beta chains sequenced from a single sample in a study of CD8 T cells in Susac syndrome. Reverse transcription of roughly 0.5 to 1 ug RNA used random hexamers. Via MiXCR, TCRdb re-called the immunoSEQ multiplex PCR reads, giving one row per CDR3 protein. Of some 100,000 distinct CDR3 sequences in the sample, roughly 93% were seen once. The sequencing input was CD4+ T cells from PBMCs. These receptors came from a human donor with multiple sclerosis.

CDR3: CASSQDRTSGGVDEQFF. CDR3 coding DNA: TGTGCCAGCAGCCAAGATCGTACTAGCGGGGGGGTAGATGAGCAGTTCTTC. V and J are TRBV4-2 and TRBJ2-1; 13 bases fit TRBD2. The CDR3 runs 17 residues. CDR1 is LGHNA, CDR2 YNFKEQ, per germline. V gave up 0 bases and J gave up 8 bases; unmatched junction bases: 7.

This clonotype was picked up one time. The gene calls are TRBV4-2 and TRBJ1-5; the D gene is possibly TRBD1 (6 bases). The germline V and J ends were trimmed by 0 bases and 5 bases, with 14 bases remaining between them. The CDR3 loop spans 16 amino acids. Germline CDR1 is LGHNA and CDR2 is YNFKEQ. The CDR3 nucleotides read TGTGCCAGCAGCCAAGACGGGAACAGGGAGGATCAGCCCCAGCATTTT. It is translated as CASSQDGNREDQPQHF.

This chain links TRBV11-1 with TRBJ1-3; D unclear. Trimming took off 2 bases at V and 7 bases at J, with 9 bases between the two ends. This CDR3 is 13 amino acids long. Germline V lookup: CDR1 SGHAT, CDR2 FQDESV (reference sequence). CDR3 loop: CASSLLGVNTIYF. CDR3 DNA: TGTGCCAGCAGCTTACTGGGAGTGAACACCATATATTTT.

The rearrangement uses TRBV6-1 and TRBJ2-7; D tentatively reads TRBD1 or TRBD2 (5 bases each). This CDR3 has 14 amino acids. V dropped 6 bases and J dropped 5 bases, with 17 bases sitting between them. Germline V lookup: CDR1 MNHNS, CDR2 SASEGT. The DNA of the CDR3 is TGTGCCAGCAGGAACCGGGACGGTTCGCACGAGCAGTACTTC. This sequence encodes CASRNRDGSHEQYF.

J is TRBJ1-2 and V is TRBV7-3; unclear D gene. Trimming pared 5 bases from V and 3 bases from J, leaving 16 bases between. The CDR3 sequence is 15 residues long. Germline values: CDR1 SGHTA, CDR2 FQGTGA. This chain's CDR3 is CASSPTGGRDYGYTF. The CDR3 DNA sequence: TGTGCCAGCAGCCCCACGGGAGGGCGGGACTATGGCTACACCTTC.

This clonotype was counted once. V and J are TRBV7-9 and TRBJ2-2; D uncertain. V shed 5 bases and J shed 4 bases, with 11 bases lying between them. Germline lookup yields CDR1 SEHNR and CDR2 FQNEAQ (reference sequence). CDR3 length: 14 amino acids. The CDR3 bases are TGTGCCAGCAGCGATGGGTCTTCCACCGGGGAGCTGTTTTTT. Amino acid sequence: CASSDGSSTGELFF.

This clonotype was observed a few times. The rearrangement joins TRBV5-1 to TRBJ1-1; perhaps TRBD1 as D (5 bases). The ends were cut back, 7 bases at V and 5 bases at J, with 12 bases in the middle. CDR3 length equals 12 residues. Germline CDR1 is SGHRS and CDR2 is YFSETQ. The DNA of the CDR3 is TGCGCCAGCGGTCTGGGGCGGACTGAAGCTTTCTTT. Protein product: CASGLGRTEAFF.

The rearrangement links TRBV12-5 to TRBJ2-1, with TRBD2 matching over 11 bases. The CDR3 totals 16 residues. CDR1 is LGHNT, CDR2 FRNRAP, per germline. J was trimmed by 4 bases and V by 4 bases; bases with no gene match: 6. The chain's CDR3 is CASGSRLAGPYNEQFF. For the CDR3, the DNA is TGTGCTAGTGGTTCGAGACTAGCGGGGCCATACAATGAGCAGTTCTTC.

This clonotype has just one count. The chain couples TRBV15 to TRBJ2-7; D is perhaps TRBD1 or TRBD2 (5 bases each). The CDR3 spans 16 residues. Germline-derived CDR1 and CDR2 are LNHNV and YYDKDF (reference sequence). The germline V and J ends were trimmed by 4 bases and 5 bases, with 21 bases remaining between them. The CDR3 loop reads CATSTMSGASGHEQYF. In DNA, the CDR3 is TGTGCCACCAGCACCATGTCCGGGGCCTCCGGGCACGAGCAGTACTTC.